These T cell receptor beta chains were read from a single sample in a study of T cell responses to AZD1222 COVID-19 vaccine. Clones were read by immunoSEQ multiplex PCR, and TCRdb kept only the in-frame ones, dropping some. The sample lists under 200,000 clones; about 89% were seen once. Sample: peripheral blood, taken on day 0 of AZD1222 vaccination. The origin of the receptors is an adult in good health. Each CDR3 is given with its conserved first and last residue. A D gene is named only where the DNA matches it firmly. Only part of the rows carry a size: once, few, many, or a class if the clone is expanded.

d_call j_call v_call clone_size cdr3_length cdr3_nt cdr3_aa
NA TRBJ2-3 TRBV5-1 once 14 TGCGCCAGCAGCTTGGATCATTGGGGGGATACGCAGTATTTT CASSLDHWGDTQYF
TRBD1 TRBJ1-5 TRBV18 NA 14 TGTGCCAGCTCACCCCTTCAGGGGGATCAGCCCCAGCATTTT CASSPLQGDQPQHF
NA TRBJ2-7 TRBV4-3 NA 15 TGCGCCAGCAGCCAAGGGCAGGGCCCCTCCTACGAGCAGTACTTC CASSQGQGPSYEQYF
TRBD1 TRBJ1-2 TRBV9 NA 16 TGTGCCAGCAGCGTAGGACAGGGGTCTGCCTTCTATGGCTACACCTTC CASSVGQGSAFYGYTF
NA TRBJ1-1 TRBV29-1 NA 15 TGCAGCGTTGAGTCAGGGGAAAGGATGAACACTGAAGCTTTCTTT CSVESGERMNTEAFF
TRBD1 TRBJ2-7 TRBV20-1 NA 11 TGCAGTGCTAGGGGAGACAGGGTGCGGTACTTC CSARGDRVRYF
TRBD1 TRBJ1-5 TRBV6-8 NA 16 TGTGCCAACACAAAAATACAGGGGGCCCCGAATCAGCCCCAGCATTTT CANTKIQGAPNQPQHF
NA TRBJ1-1 TRBV6-2/TRBV6-3 NA 14 TGTGCCAGCAGTTATTCCGACGGGCGACGGAGGGCTTTCTTT CASSYSDGRRRAFF
NA TRBJ1-3 TRBV30 NA 13 TGTGCCTGGGACTCACAGCTCGGAAACACCATATATTTT CAWDSQLGNTIYF
NA TRBJ1-6 TRBV27 NA 14 TGTGCCAGCAGTCCCGGGACGGAAAATTCACCCCTCCACTTT CASSPGTENSPLHF
NA TRBJ1-1 TRBV5-1 once 14 TGCGCCAGCGGACACGGGGGGGACAACACTGAAGCTTTCTTT CASGHGGDNTEAFF
TRBD1 TRBJ1-4 TRBV19 NA 15 TGTGCCAGTAGTACCGGACAGGGGGCGGGCGAAAAACTGTTTTTT CASSTGQGAGEKLFF
NA TRBJ1-4 TRBV14 NA 16 TGTGCCAGCAGCCAAGAAGTAACAGTCACTAATGAAAAACTGTTTTTT CASSQEVTVTNEKLFF
TRBD1 TRBJ1-1 TRBV6-5 NA 14 TGTGCCAGCAGTCCACAACAGGGGCCCACTGAAGCTTTCTTT CASSPQQGPTEAFF
NA TRBJ1-2 TRBV28 NA 16 TGTGCCAGCAGTCCCGGTGGTACGGATATTTTTGATGGCTACACCTTC CASSPGGTDIFDGYTF
NA TRBJ1-2 TRBV28 NA 13 TGTGCCAGCAGAAGGACAGCACGCTATGGCTACACCTTC CASRRTARYGYTF
TRBD1 TRBJ2-5 TRBV11-3 NA 13 TGTGCCAGCAGCTGGGACAGCAAAGAGACCCAGTACTTC CASSWDSKETQYF
TRBD1 TRBJ1-2 TRBV30 NA 13 TGTGCCTGGGATACAGGGGGCGGCTATGGCTACACCTTC CAWDTGGGYGYTF
NA TRBJ1-1 TRBV3-1/TRBV3-2 NA 13 TGTGCCAGCGGCGGCAGCCAGAACACTGAAGCTTTCTTT CASGGSQNTEAFF
TRBD1 TRBJ1-2 TRBV19 NA 16 TGTGCCAGTATACCGGACAGGGGGCGTTTGGGATATGGCTACACCTTC CASIPDRGRLGYGYTF
NA TRBJ2-7 TRBV29-1 NA 15 TGCAGCGTCCCGATGGACGGTAAACTTTCCTACGAGCAGTACTTC CSVPMDGKLSYEQYF
NA TRBJ1-3 TRBV9 once 16 TGTGCCAGCAGCGTAGCCCCCGGGAGAGAGGGAAACACCATATATTTT CASSVAPGREGNTIYF
TRBD2 TRBJ2-3 TRBV6-5 NA 13 TGTGCCCGTGGGGGGGTCTCTGGGGATACGCAGTATTTT CARGGVSGDTQYF
TRBD1 TRBJ1-4 TRBV5-6 NA 14 TGTGCCAGCAGCTTGACAGGGGCGAGAGAAAAACTGTTTTTT CASSLTGAREKLFF
NA TRBJ1-2 TRBV9 NA 12 TGTGCCAGCAGCGGGGGTGTTTATGGCTACACCTTC CASSGGVYGYTF
NA TRBJ1-1 TRBV10-1 NA 12 TGCGCCAGCAGCGCAGAGGGGACTGAAGCTTTCTTT CASSAEGTEAFF
NA TRBJ1-3 TRBV11-2 NA 19 TGTGCCAGCAGCTTACGATGGAGGGGGGGCAGGTACTCTGGAAACACCATATATTTT CASSLRWRGGRYSGNTIYF
NA TRBJ1-3 TRBV15 NA 12 TGTGCCACCAGAGGGGACATCGACACCATATATTTT CATRGDIDTIYF
TRBD1 TRBJ1-2 TRBV9 NA 15 TGTGCCAGCAGCGTAGCAGGGACAGGGCCGGGTGGCTACACCTTC CASSVAGTGPGGYTF
NA TRBJ2-5 TRBV6-2/TRBV6-3 NA 14 TGTGCCAGCAGTGAGGACTACGACCAAGAGACCCAGTACTTC CASSEDYDQETQYF
TRBD1 TRBJ1-6 TRBV4-3 few 14 TGCGCCAGCAGCCAAAACAGGGGGTCTTCACCCCTCCACTTT CASSQNRGSSPLHF
TRBD1 TRBJ1-1 TRBV6-6 NA 14 TGTGCCAGCAGTTACCGCGGACAGGTCACTGAAGCTTTCTTT CASSYRGQVTEAFF
NA TRBJ1-1 TRBV5-6 NA 15 TGTGCCAGCAGCTTGGTCTCTCCCGCGAACACTGAAGCTTTCTTT CASSLVSPANTEAFF
NA TRBJ1-4 TRBV4-3 NA 16 TGCGCCAGCAGCCAAGCATCGGCAACCCACGGAGAAAAACTGTTTTTT CASSQASATHGEKLFF
NA TRBJ1-1 TRBV4-3 NA 14 TGCGCCAGCAGCCAAGAATTGACAGCGCCTGAAGCTTTCTTT CASSQELTAPEAFF
TRBD2 TRBJ2-1 TRBV7-9 NA 15 TGTGCCAGCAGCCCGAAGACTAGCGGGGTTGGTGAGCAGTTCTTC CASSPKTSGVGEQFF
NA TRBJ2-5 TRBV9 NA 16 TGTGCCAGCAGCGTTAGTCCGCTAGCCAACCAAGAGACCCAGTACTTC CASSVSPLANQETQYF
NA TRBJ2-6 TRBV18 NA 16 TGTGCCAGCTCACCACCGAGCAACTCTGGGGCCAACGTCCTGACTTTC CASSPPSNSGANVLTF
NA TRBJ1-1 TRBV4-2 NA 13 TGTGCCAGCAGCCAAAACAGGGTCACTGAAGCTTTCTTT CASSQNRVTEAFF
NA TRBJ1-1 TRBV10-3 NA 10 TGTGCCATCGGGGGCACTGAAGCTTTCTTT CAIGGTEAFF
TRBD1 TRBJ1-6 TRBV9 NA 15 TGTGCCAGCAGCTTGGGACAGGGCGGGGATTCACCCCTCCACTTT CASSLGQGGDSPLHF
TRBD1 TRBJ1-2 TRBV6-2/TRBV6-3 NA 15 TGTGCCAGCAGCCCCTCCTGGACAGGCAACTATGGCTACACCTTC CASSPSWTGNYGYTF
TRBD1 TRBJ2-7 TRBV27 NA 16 TGTGCCAGCAGTTCCCGGGACAGTAGAACATCCTACGAGCAGTACTTC CASSSRDSRTSYEQYF
TRBD1 TRBJ2-7 TRBV5-1 NA 14 TGCGCCAGCAGCTTGACGGGACAGGGCGTCGTGCAGTACTTC CASSLTGQGVVQYF
NA TRBJ2-1 TRBV7-9 NA 13 TGTGCCAGCAGCTTACAGGAGGGGTTTGGGCAGTTCTTC CASSLQEGFGQFF
NA TRBJ1-2 TRBV28 NA 14 TGTGCCAGCAGTTTTCAAGGGCTTAACTATGGCTACACCTTC CASSFQGLNYGYTF
NA TRBJ1-3 TRBV6-5 once 15 TGTGCCAGCAGTTACTCGCAAGTATCTGGAAACACCATATATTTT CASSYSQVSGNTIYF
NA TRBJ2-2 TRBV7-2 NA 13 TGTGCCAGCAGCTTAAGCCGGACCGGGGAGCTGTTTTTT CASSLSRTGELFF
TRBD2 TRBJ2-1 TRBV18 NA 16 TGTGCCAGCTCACCGAGGCCGGGAGGGCCCGGCAATGAGCAGTTCTTC CASSPRPGGPGNEQFF
NA TRBJ1-5 TRBV3-1/TRBV3-2 NA 14 TGTGCCAGCAGCCAACCCCCGGGCAATCAGCCCCAGCATTTT CASSQPPGNQPQHF
NA TRBJ1-2 TRBV3-1/TRBV3-2 NA 17 TGTGCCAGCAGCCAAGGGACTTCTACAACCCGATTGTATGGCTACACCTTC CASSQGTSTTRLYGYTF
NA TRBJ1-3 TRBV4-1 NA 18 TGCGCCAGCAGCCAGGGTTCGGGCAGCAAAATCTCTGGAAACACCATATATTTT CASSQGSGSKISGNTIYF
NA TRBJ2-1 TRBV30 NA 15 TGTGCCTGGAGTCTCGACAGGAATTGGTACAATGAGCAGTTCTTC CAWSLDRNWYNEQFF
NA TRBJ1-6 TRBV6-2/TRBV6-3 NA 16 TGTGCCAGCAGTTACCGGGACCCCAAGGACAATTCACCCCTCCACTTT CASSYRDPKDNSPLHF